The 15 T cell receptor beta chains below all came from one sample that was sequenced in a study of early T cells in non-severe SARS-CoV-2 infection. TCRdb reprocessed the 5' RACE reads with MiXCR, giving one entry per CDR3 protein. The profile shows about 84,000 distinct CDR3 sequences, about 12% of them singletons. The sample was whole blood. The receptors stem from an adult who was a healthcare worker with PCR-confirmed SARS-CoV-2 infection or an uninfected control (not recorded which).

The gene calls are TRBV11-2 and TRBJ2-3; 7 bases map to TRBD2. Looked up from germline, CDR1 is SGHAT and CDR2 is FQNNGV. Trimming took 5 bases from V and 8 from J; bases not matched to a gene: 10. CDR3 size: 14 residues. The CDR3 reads CASSPGRGSLTQYF. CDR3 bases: TGTGCCAGCAGCCCGGGGCGCGGGAGCCTTACGCAGTATTTT.

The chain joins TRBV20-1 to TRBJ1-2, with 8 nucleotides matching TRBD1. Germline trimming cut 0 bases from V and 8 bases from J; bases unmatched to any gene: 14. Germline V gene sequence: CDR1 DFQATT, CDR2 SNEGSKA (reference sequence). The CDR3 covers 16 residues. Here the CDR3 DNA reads TGCAGTGCTAGAGATCTCAGGACAGGGTCTCCTCGGGGCTACACCTTC. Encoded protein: CSARDLRTGSPRGYTF.

This chain's CDR3 is CSVRTDSYEQYF. The DNA for the CDR3 is TGCAGCGTCCGGACAGACTCCTACGAGCAGTACTTC. The chain joins TRBV29-1 to TRBJ2-7, with a weak D call TRBD1 (6 bases). This CDR3 contains 12 residues. Deletions cut 6 bases from V and 0 bases from J, with 9 bases between. Germline lookup yields CDR1 SQVTM and CDR2 ANQGSEA.

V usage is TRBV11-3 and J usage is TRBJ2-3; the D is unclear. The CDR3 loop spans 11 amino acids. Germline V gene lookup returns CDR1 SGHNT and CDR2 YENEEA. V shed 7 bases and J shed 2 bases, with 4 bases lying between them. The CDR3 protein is CASIITDTQYF. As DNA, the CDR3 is TGTGCCAGCATCATCACAGATACGCAGTATTTT.

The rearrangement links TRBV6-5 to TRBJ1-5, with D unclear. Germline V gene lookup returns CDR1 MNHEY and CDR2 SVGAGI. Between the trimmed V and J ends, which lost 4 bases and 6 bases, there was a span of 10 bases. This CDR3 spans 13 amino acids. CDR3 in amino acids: CASSSWVFQPQHF. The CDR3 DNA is TGTGCCAGCAGTTCCTGGGTTTTTCAGCCCCAGCATTTT.

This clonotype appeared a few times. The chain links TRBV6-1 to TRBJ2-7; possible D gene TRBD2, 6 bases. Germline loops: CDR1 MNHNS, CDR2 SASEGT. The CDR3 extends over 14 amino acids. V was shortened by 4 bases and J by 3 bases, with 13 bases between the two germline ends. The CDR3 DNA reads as TGTGCCAGCAGTGTGCGGGACGGAGGCTACGAGCAGTACTTC. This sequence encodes CASSVRDGGYEQYF.

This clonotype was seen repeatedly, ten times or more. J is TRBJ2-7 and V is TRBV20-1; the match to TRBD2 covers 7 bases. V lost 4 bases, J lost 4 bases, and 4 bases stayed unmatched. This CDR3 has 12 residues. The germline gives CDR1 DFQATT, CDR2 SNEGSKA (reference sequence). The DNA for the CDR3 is TGCAGTGCTAAGCGGGATTTATACGAGCAGTACTTC. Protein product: CSAKRDLYEQYF.

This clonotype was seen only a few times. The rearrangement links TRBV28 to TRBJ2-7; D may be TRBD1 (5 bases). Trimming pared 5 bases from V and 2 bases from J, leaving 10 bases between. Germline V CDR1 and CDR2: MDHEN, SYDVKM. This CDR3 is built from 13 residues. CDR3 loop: CASSATGTYEQYF. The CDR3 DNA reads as TGTGCCAGCAGTGCCACAGGTACCTACGAGCAGTACTTC.

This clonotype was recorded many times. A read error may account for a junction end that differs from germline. The CDR3 DNA reads as TGTGCCAGCAGCCTAGCGGGAGGCCGTAAAGAGACCCAGTACTTC. Protein sequence: CASSLAGGRKETQYF. The chain combines TRBV7-9 with TRBJ2-5, with 11 bases fitting TRBD2. The CDR3 covers 15 residues. Looked up from germline, CDR1 is SEHNR and CDR2 is FQNEAQ (reference sequence).

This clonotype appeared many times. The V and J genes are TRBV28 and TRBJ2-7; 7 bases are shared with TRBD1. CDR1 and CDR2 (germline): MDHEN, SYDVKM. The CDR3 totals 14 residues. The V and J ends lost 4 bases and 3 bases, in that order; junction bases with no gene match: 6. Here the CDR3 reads CASSSRTGGYEQYF. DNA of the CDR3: TGTGCCAGCAGTTCCCGGACAGGCGGCTACGAGCAGTACTTC.

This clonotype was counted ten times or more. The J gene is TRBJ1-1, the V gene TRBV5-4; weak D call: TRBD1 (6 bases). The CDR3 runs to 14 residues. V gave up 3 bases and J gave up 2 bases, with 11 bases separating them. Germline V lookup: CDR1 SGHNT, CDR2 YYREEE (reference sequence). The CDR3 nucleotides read TGTGCCAGCAGCTCCGGACAGATAAACACTGAAGCTTTCTTT. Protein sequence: CASSSGQINTEAFF.

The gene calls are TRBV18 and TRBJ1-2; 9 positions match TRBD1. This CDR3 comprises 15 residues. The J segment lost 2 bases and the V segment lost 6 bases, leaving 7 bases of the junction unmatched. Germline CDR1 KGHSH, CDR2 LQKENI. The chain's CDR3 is CASSAGQGPNYGYTF. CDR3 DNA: TGTGCCAGCTCGGCGGGACAGGGTCCCAACTATGGCTACACCTTC. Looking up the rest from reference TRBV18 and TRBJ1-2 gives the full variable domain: NAGVMQNPRHLVRRRGQEARLRCSPMKGHSHVYWYRQLPEEGLKFMVYLQKENIIDESGMPKERFSAEFPKEGPSILRIQQVVRGDSAAYFCASSAGQGPNYGYTFGSGTRLTVV.

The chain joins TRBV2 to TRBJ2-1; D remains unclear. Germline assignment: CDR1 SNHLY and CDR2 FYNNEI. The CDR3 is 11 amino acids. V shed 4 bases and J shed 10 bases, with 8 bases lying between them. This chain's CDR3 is CASSAGLEQFF. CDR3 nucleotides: TGTGCCAGCAGTGCCGGCTTAGAGCAGTTCTTC.

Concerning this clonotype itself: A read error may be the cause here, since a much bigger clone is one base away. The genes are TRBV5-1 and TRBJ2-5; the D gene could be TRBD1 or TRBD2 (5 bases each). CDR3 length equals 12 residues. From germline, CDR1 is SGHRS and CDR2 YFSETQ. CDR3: CANSPGTETQYF. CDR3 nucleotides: TGCGCCAACAGCCCCGGGACGGAGACCCAGTACTTC.

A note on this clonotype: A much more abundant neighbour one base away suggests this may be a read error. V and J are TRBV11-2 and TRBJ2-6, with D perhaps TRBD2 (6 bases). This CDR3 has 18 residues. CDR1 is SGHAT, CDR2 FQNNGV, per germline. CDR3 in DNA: TGTGTCAGCAGCTTAGATCGGGGGACCCTATCGGGGGCCAACGTCCTGACTTTC. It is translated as CVSSLDRGTLSGANVLTF.